These 31 T cell receptor beta chains share one sample of origin, sequenced in a study of T cell responses to AZD1222 COVID-19 vaccine. Repertoires were generated with immunoSEQ multiplex PCR, while TCRdb's copy carries only in-frame clones and drops some. This table holds some 150,000 clones, 85% to 95% found once. The sequencing used peripheral blood, collected on day 0 of MenACWY control vaccination. The receptors come from an adult in good health.

The V gene is TRBV6-5, the J gene TRBJ1-1, with 7 positions matching TRBD1. The CDR3 spans 16 residues. Germline values: CDR1 MNHEY, CDR2 SVGAGI. V was clipped by 2 bases and J by 4 bases; unmatched bases: 10. Here the CDR3 DNA reads TGTGCCAGCAGTTACATGTTGGACAGGTTGGGCACTGAAGCTTTCTTT. Protein: CASSYMLDRLGTEAFF.

The chain couples TRBV2 to TRBJ2-7, with D perhaps being TRBD1 or TRBD2 (5 bases each). The length of the CDR3 is 14 residues. V lost 7 bases and J 6 bases, leaving 19 bases between the germline ends. Germline CDR1 SNHLY, CDR2 FYNNEI. The chain's CDR3 is CASITQGPAREQYF. The CDR3 DNA follows: TGTGCCAGCATTACTCAGGGACCGGCTCGCGAGCAGTACTTC.

This chain joins TRBV28 and TRBJ1-1; D is unclear. The CDR3 is 10 amino acids. From germline, CDR1 is MDHEN and CDR2 SYDVKM. Trimming stripped 11 bases from V and 3 bases from J, with 7 bases between. The CDR3 DNA reads TGTGCCTCCTACGACACTGAAGCTTTCTTT. Translated: CASYDTEAFF.

The chain has TRBV29-1 and TRBJ1-2; TRBD1 agrees at 9 bases. CDR1 is SQVTM and CDR2 is ANQGSEA in the germline V gene. The CDR3 is 13 residues long. V shed 7 bases, J shed 4 bases, and the junction held 7 bases outside the gene matches. The CDR3 DNA is TGCAGCGCTGGGACAGGGACGATCTATGGCTACACCTTC. This codes for CSAGTGTIYGYTF.

The rearrangement uses TRBV7-9 and TRBJ1-5; tentative D call: TRBD1 (6 bases). CDR3 size: 15 residues. The V end lost 2 bases, the J end lost 7 bases, and 15 bases lay between the germline ends. The germline V gene has CDR1 SEHNR and CDR2 FQNEAQ (reference sequence). In DNA, the CDR3 is TGTGCCAGCAGCTTACGGGGGGGGGCGGACCAGCCCCAGCATTTT. This codes for CASSLRGGADQPQHF.

The V gene is TRBV6-2 or TRBV6-3, the J gene TRBJ1-1, with D perhaps matching TRBD1 (6 bases). The CDR3 length is 15 residues. CDR1 and CDR2 (germline): MNHEY, SVGEGT. V shed 5 bases and J shed 1 base, with 14 bases lying between them. CDR3 sequence: CASSDAGAQNTEAFF. In DNA, the CDR3 is TGTGCCAGCAGTGATGCAGGGGCTCAGAACACTGAAGCTTTCTTT.

V usage is TRBV7-2 and J usage is TRBJ2-7, with 11 bases lining up with TRBD2. Germline V lookup: CDR1 SGHTA, CDR2 FQGNSA. The CDR3 is 15 residues long. V shed 5 bases, J shed 1 base, and the junction held 4 bases outside the gene matches. DNA of the CDR3: TGTGCCAGCAGCGCACGACTAGCGGGGTCCTACGAGCAGTACTTC. Translation: CASSARLAGSYEQYF. The full variable domain, its missing parts supplied by reference TRBV7-2 and TRBJ2-7, is GAGVSQSPSNKVTEKGKDVELRCDPISGHTALYWYRQSLGQGLEFLIYFQGNSAPDKSGLPSDRFSAERTGGSVSTLTIQRTQQEDSAVYLCASSARLAGSYEQYFGPGTRLTVT.

The J gene is TRBJ2-7, the V gene TRBV25-1; possible D gene TRBD2, 6 bases. Germline values: CDR1 MGHDK, CDR2 SYGVNS. Trimming took 5 bases from V and 5 from J, leaving 22 bases between them. The CDR3 is 16 amino acids. In DNA, the CDR3 is TGTGCCAGCAGTTCTTTCTTGGAGGGCGCGGGCAACGAGCAGTACTTC. This translates into CASSSFLEGAGNEQYF.

The chain links TRBV5-1 to TRBJ2-5; D call uncertain. The germline V gene encodes CDR1 SGHRS and CDR2 YFSETQ. The V end was cut by 0 bases, the J end by 3 bases, with 6 bases between. CDR3 size: 13 residues. CDR3 loop: CASSLGVEETQYF. CDR3 DNA sequence: TGCGCCAGCAGCTTGGGAGTGGAAGAGACCCAGTACTTC.

In its sample, this clone was seen once. The chain carries TRBV18 and TRBJ1-3; maybe TRBD1 (6 bases). In germline, CDR1 is KGHSH, CDR2 LQKENI. The CDR3 is 16 residues long. V was clipped by 4 bases and J by 1 base, with 14 bases between them. The CDR3 protein is CASSLRQGLSGNTIYF. The CDR3 bases are TGTGCCAGCTCACTTCGCCAGGGGTTGTCTGGAAACACCATATATTTT.

This chain connects TRBV6-5 to TRBJ1-1, with a possible D match to TRBD1 (6 bases). Germline V gene sequence: CDR1 MNHEY, CDR2 SVGAGI. V was trimmed by 2 bases and J by 4 bases, leaving 14 bases between them. This CDR3 is 15 amino acids long. The CDR3 spells CASSYERGIATEAFF. The CDR3 DNA is TGTGCCAGCAGTTACGAGAGGGGGATAGCCACTGAAGCTTTCTTT.

This rearrangement joins TRBV27 to TRBJ2-3; D not certain. Per germline, CDR1 MNHEY and CDR2 SMNVEV (reference sequence). V gave up 5 bases and J gave up 1 base, with 13 bases separating them. The CDR3 runs to 15 residues. The CDR3 loop is CASSPLRAGTDTQYF. The CDR3 nucleotides are TGTGCCAGCAGTCCCCTCCGGGCAGGCACAGATACGCAGTATTTT.

This chain connects TRBV19 to TRBJ1-4, with D possibly matching TRBD1 (6 bases). Trimming removed 5 bases from V and 4 bases from J, with 8 bases in between. From germline, CDR1 is LNHDA and CDR2 SQIVND (reference sequence). The CDR3 consists of 13 residues. CDR3 region: CASSSRGNEKLFF. CDR3 DNA sequence: TGTGCCAGTAGTTCCAGGGGTAATGAAAAACTGTTTTTT.

J is TRBJ1-1 and V is TRBV6-5; D is uncertain. Looked up from germline, CDR1 is MNHEY and CDR2 is SVGAGI. The length of the CDR3 is 11 residues. V lost 6 bases to trimming and J lost 5 bases, with 7 bases between them. CDR3 DNA sequence: TGTGCCAGCAGCCGCGGTACTGAAGCTTTCTTT. It translates to CASSRGTEAFF.

This clone was detected only once. The gene calls are TRBV11-3 and TRBJ2-3; TRBD2 aligns across 8 bases. The V gene end was trimmed by 4 bases and the J gene end by 2 bases; junction bases not matched to a gene: 14. CDR1 and CDR2 (germline): SGHNT, YENEEA. This CDR3 spans 18 amino acids. The CDR3 DNA is TGTGCCAGCAGCTACCGGACTAGCCGGCAAACCTCCACAGATACGCAGTATTTT. It yields the protein CASSYRTSRQTSTDTQYF.

The chain employs TRBV5-6 and TRBJ1-6, with a weak D call TRBD1 (6 bases). Germline CDR1 SGHDT, CDR2 YYEEEE. Trimming pared 0 bases from V and 10 bases from J, leaving 11 bases between. CDR3 size: 14 residues. CDR3 nucleotides: TGTGCCAGCAGCTTGGCGGCAAGGGGGTCACCCCTCCACTTT. This encodes CASSLAARGSPLHF.

The chain carries TRBV7-9 and TRBJ1-4, with 9 bases identical to TRBD1. This CDR3 is 15 amino acids long. Trimming removed 4 bases from V and 5 bases from J; junction bases left unmatched: 5. Per the germline V gene, CDR1 is SEHNR and CDR2 is FQNEAQ (reference sequence). In nucleotides, the CDR3 is TGTGCCAGCAGCTCCCCCGGGACAGGGAATGAAAAACTGTTTTTT. Amino acids: CASSSPGTGNEKLFF.

The rearrangement links TRBV29-1 to TRBJ2-3; weak D call: TRBD1 (5 bases). CDR3 size: 12 residues. The germline V and J ends were trimmed by 2 bases and 4 bases, with 7 bases remaining between them. Germline CDR1 SQVTM, CDR2 ANQGSEA. The CDR3 DNA reads TGCAGCGTTGAAAAAGGGGCAGATACGCAGTATTTT. This gives the protein CSVEKGADTQYF.

The rearrangement uses TRBV2 and TRBJ2-2; 7 bases align to TRBD2. Unmatched junction bases numbered 5, after V lost 9 bases and J lost 1 base. Germline V gene lookup returns CDR1 SNHLY and CDR2 FYNNEI. This CDR3 contains 14 residues. This chain's CDR3 is CARTGEGNTGELFF. The CDR3 nucleotides read TGTGCCAGGACGGGGGAGGGGAACACCGGGGAGCTGTTTTTT.

J is TRBJ2-2 and V is TRBV2; a possible D gene is TRBD2 (6 bases). V gave up 4 bases and J gave up 0 bases, with 21 bases separating them. CDR1 SNHLY and CDR2 FYNNEI come from the germline V gene. CDR3 size: 19 residues. The CDR3 sequence is CASSVPVSWGEANTGELFF. Here the CDR3 DNA reads TGTGCCAGCAGTGTGCCGGTATCGTGGGGGGAGGCGAACACCGGGGAGCTGTTTTTT.

The table lists this clone with a count of one. The genes are TRBV2 and TRBJ1-3; tentative D call: TRBD1 (6 bases). V was shortened by 10 bases and J by 2 bases, with 12 bases between the two germline ends. Germline CDR1 and CDR2: SNHLY and FYNNEI. There are 13 residues in the CDR3. For the CDR3, the DNA is TGTGCCATCAGCCGGGACACTGGAAACACCATATATTTT. This translates into CAISRDTGNTIYF.

V and J are TRBV6-1 and TRBJ1-3, with D unresolved. Looked up from germline, CDR1 is MNHNS and CDR2 is SASEGT. Deletions cut 3 bases from V and 4 bases from J, with 4 bases between. The CDR3 contains 12 residues. This chain's CDR3 is CASSEGGNTIYF. CDR3 sequence (DNA): TGTGCCAGCAGTGAGGGGGGAAACACCATATATTTT.

This clone showed up just a few times. This chain connects TRBV6-5 to TRBJ1-5; possible D gene TRBD1, 6 bases. The CDR3 extends over 15 amino acids. The V gene lost 5 bases and the J gene lost 4 bases, with 15 bases spanning the gap. In germline, CDR1 is MNHEY, CDR2 SVGAGI. The CDR3 here is CASSRNLQGNQPQHF. The DNA of the CDR3 is TGTGCCAGCAGTCGGAATTTACAGGGTAATCAGCCCCAGCATTTT.

The V call is TRBV19, the J call TRBJ2-1, with D tentatively TRBD2 (5 bases). Germline CDR1 reads LNHDA; CDR2 reads SQIVND (reference sequence). V lost 0 bases and J 4 bases, leaving 13 bases between the germline ends. The CDR3 runs 16 residues. As DNA, the CDR3 is TGTGCCAGTAGTATAGATCCAAGCGGCGTTTACAATGAGCAGTTCTTC. It codes for CASSIDPSGVYNEQFF.

DNA of the CDR3: TGTGCCAGCAGCCCGGACAGCAATCAGCCCCAGCATTTT. This codes for CASSPDSNQPQHF. The V gene is TRBV14, the J gene TRBJ1-5; D gene uncertain. Germline CDR1 and CDR2: SGHDN and FVKESK. V was shortened by 4 bases and J by 1 base, with 5 bases between the two germline ends. This CDR3 spans 13 amino acids.

The rearrangement uses TRBV5-1 and TRBJ1-1; D is uncertain. This CDR3 is built from 15 residues. Germline CDR1 reads SGHRS; CDR2 reads YFSETQ. V was trimmed by 2 bases and J by 3 bases, leaving 14 bases between them. CDR3 coding DNA: TGCGCCAGCAGCTTTGAAAGACCTGAGTACACTGAAGCTTTCTTT. Amino acids: CASSFERPEYTEAFF. Drawing the rest from reference TRBV5-1 and TRBJ1-1, the complete variable domain is KAGVTQTPRYLIKTRGQQVTLSCSPISGHRSVSWYQQTPGQGLQFLFEYFSETQRNKGNFPGRFSGRQFSNSRSEMNVSTLELGDSALYLCASSFERPEYTEAFFGQGTRLTVV.

The genes are TRBV5-1 and TRBJ2-1, with D tentatively TRBD1 (5 bases). CDR3 length: 15 residues. Germline CDR1 is SGHRS and CDR2 is YFSETQ. Trimming took 0 bases from V and 3 from J, leaving 10 bases between them. The CDR3, as DNA: TGCGCCAGCAGCTTGGAAGGGGTCCACTACAATGAGCAGTTCTTC. It translates to CASSLEGVHYNEQFF.

This chain links TRBV6-5 with TRBJ2-3; weak D call: TRBD2 (6 bases). V shed 2 bases and J shed 7 bases, with 19 bases lying between them. Germline V gives CDR1 MNHEY, CDR2 SVGAGI. The CDR3 has 16 residues. For the CDR3, the DNA is TGTGCCAGCAGTTACCGGGGGACGCCGAACACTTATACGCAGTATTTT. Translated, it gives CASSYRGTPNTYTQYF.

The chain carries TRBV7-2 and TRBJ2-7, with 11 bases that match TRBD2. This CDR3 has 15 residues. V lost 0 bases and J lost 7; bases outside the gene matches: 5. In germline, CDR1 is SGHTA, CDR2 FQGNSA. The CDR3 nucleotides read TGTGCCAGCAGCTTAGCGGCTAGCGGGGGGTATGAGCAGTACTTC. Amino acid sequence: CASSLAASGGYEQYF.

In nucleotides, the CDR3 is TGCGCCAGCAGCCTGGGTCTAAGGACAAGCTATGGCTACACCTTC. The encoded protein is CASSLGLRTSYGYTF. This chain links TRBV5-1 with TRBJ1-2; D is possibly TRBD1 (5 bases). This CDR3 comprises 15 residues. Trimming left V 4 bases short and J 4 bases short, with 17 bases between. Germline loops: CDR1 SGHRS, CDR2 YFSETQ.

The chain couples TRBV10-3 to TRBJ2-7; no clear D gene. Germline V gives CDR1 ENHRY, CDR2 SYGVKD. The CDR3 has 14 amino acids. V was trimmed by 0 bases and J by 1 base, leaving 7 bases between them. CDR3 protein: CAISESVDSYEQYF. The CDR3 DNA follows: TGTGCCATCAGTGAGTCGGTGGATTCCTACGAGCAGTACTTC.